The clone carrying this TCR beta chain was observed many times. The record originates from a study of T cells in Graves' hyperthyroidism and ophthalmopathy. Amplification targeted TCR beta CDR3 regions from RNA transcripts. The TCR CDR3 was amplified in a first-round RT-PCR using the HTBI primer set. TCRdb recomputed calls from the multiplex PCR reads with MiXCR, one row per CDR3 protein. The sample holds 250,000 to 300,000 distinct CDR3 sequences; roughly 15% are singletons and the top ten take 13%. Per germline, CDR1 LGHDT and CDR2 YNNKEL (reference sequence). The V gene lost 0 bases and the J gene lost 2 bases, with 15 bases spanning the gap. The CDR3 has 17 residues. Blood was sampled at initial diagnosis of hyperthyroidism, prior to onset of any ophthalmopathy symptoms.

The chain is built from TRBV3-1 and TRBJ2-3; a possible D gene is TRBD2 (6 bases). Sequenced material: blood. This sequence originates from a woman in her 40s with Graves' hyperthyroidism that later progressed to Graves' ophthalmopathy. The CDR3 protein is CASSQEGLAYHTDTQYF. The CDR3 DNA is TGTGCCAGCAGCCAAGAAGGGCTAGCGTATCACACAGATACGCAGTATTTT.